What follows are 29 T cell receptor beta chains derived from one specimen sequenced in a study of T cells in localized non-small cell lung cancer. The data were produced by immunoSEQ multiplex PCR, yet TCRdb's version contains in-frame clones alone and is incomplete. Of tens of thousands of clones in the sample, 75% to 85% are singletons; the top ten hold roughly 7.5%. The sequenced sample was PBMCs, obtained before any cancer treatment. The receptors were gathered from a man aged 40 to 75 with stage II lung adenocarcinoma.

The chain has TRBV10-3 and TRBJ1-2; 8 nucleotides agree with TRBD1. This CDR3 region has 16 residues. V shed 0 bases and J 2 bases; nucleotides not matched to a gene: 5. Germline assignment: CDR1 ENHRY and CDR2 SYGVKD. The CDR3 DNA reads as TGTGCCATCAGTGAGTCGCCGGGACAGGAAAACTATGGCTACACCTTC. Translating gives CAISESPGQENYGYTF.

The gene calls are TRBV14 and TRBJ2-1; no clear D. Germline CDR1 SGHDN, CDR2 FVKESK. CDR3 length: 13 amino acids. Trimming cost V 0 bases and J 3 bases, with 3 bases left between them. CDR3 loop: CASSQDNYNEQFF. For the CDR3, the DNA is TGTGCCAGCAGCCAAGACAACTACAATGAGCAGTTCTTC.

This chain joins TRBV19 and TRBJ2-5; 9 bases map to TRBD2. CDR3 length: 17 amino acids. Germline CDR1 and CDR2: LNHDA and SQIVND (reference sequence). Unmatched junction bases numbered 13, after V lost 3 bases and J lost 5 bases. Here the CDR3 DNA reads TGTGCCAGTAGTATCCCCGGGAGCGGGAGGAGGAATGAGACCCAGTACTTC. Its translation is CASSIPGSGRRNETQYF.

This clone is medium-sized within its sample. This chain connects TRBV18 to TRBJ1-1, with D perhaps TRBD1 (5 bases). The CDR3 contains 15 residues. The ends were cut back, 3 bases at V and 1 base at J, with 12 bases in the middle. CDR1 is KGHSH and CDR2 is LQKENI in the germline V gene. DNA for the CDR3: TGTGCCAGCTCACCGGGGCGGGGTCCGAACACTGAAGCTTTCTTT. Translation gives CASSPGRGPNTEAFF.

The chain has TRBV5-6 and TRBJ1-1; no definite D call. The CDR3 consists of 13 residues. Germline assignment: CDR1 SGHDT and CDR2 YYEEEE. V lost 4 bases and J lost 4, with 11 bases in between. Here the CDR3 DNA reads TGTGCCAGCAGCCTAATATGGAGCACTGAAGCTTTCTTT. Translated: CASSLIWSTEAFF.

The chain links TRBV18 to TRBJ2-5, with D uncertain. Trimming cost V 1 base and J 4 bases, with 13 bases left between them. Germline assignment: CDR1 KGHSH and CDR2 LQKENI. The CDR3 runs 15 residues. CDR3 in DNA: TGTGCCAGCTCACCACTACTCTCGTCGGGAGAGACCCAGTACTTC. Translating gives CASSPLLSSGETQYF.

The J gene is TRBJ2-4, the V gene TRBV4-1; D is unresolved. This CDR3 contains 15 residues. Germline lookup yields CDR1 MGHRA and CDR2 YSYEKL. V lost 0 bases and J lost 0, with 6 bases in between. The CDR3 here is CASSQEHRAKNIQYF. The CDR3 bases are TGCGCCAGCAGCCAAGAACATAGAGCCAAAAACATTCAGTACTTC.

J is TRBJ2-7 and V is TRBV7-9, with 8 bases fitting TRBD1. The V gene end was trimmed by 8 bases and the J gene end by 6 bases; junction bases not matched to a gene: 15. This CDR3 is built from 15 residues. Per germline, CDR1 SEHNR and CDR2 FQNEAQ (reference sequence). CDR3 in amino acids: CASGRRTGRISEQYF. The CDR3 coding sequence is TGTGCCAGCGGACGTAGGACAGGGAGGATTAGCGAGCAGTACTTC.

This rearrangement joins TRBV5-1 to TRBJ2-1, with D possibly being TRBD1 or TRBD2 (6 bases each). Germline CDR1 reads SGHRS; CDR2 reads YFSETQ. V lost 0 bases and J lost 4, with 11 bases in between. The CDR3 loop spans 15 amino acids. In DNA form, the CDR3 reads TGCGCCAGCAGCTTGGACGGGGGCGGATACAATGAGCAGTTCTTC. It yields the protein CASSLDGGGYNEQFF.

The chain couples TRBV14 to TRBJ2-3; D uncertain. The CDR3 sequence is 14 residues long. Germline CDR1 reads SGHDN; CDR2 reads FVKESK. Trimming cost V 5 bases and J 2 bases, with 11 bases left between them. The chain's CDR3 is CASSAGRHTDTQYF. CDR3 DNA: TGTGCCAGCAGCGCCGGACGCCACACAGATACGCAGTATTTT.

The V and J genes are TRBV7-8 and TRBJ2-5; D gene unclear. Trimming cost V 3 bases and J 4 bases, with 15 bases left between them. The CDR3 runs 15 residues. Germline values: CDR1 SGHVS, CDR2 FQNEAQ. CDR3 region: CASSLVGQVGETQYF. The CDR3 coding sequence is TGTGCCAGCAGCTTGGTCGGTCAGGTGGGAGAGACCCAGTACTTC.

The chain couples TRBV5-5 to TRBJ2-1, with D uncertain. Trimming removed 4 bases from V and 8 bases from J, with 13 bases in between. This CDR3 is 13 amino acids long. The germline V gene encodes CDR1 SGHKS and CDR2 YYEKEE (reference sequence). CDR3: CASSPRFRDEQFF. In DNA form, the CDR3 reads TGTGCCAGCAGCCCTCGTTTTCGGGATGAGCAGTTCTTC.

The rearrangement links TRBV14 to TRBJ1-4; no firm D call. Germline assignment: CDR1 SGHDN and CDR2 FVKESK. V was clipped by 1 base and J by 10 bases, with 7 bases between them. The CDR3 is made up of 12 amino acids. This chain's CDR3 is CASSQVAGKLFF. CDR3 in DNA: TGTGCCAGCAGCCAAGTGGCAGGAAAACTGTTTTTT.

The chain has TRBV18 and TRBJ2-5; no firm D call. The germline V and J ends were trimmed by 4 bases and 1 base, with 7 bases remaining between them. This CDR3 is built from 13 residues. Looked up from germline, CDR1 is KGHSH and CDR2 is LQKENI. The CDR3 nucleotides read TGTGCCAGCTCACGAGGAACCCAAGAGACCCAGTACTTC. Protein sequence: CASSRGTQETQYF.

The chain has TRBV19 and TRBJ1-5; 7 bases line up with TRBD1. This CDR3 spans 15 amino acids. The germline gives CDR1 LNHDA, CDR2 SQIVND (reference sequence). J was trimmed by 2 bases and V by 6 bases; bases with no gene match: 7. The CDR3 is CASRGDRDRNQPQHF. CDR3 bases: TGTGCCAGTAGAGGAGACAGGGATCGCAATCAGCCCCAGCATTTT.

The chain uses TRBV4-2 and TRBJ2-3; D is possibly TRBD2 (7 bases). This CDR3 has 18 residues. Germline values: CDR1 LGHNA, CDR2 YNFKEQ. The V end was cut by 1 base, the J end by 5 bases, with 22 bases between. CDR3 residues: CASSQGSEEGGFGDTQYF. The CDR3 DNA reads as TGTGCCAGCAGCCAAGGGTCGGAGGAGGGGGGGTTCGGAGATACGCAGTATTTT.

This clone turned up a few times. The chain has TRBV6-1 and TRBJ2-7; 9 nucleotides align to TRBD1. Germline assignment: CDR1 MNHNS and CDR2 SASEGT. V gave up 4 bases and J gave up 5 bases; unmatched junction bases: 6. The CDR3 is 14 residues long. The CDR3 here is CASSGQGGRNEQYF. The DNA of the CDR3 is TGTGCCAGCAGTGGACAGGGGGGGAGAAACGAGCAGTACTTC.

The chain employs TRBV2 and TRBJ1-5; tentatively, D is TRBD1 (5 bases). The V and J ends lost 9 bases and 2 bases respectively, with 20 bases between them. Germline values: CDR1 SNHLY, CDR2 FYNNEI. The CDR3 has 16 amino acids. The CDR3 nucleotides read TGTGCCAGTGAGAAAGGGGTGGGGAGAGGCAATCAGCCCCAGCATTTT. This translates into CASEKGVGRGNQPQHF.

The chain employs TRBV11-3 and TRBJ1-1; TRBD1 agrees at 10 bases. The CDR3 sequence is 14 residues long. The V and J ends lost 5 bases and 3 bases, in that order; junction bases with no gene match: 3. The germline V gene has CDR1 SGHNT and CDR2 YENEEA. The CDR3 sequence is CASSQGQGYTEAFF. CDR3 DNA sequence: TGTGCCAGCAGCCAGGGACAGGGGTACACTGAAGCTTTCTTT. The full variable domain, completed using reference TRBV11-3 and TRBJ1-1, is EAGVVQSPRYKIIEKKQPVAFWCNPISGHNTLYWYLQNLGQGPELLIRYENEEAVDDSQLPKDRFSAERLKGVDSTLKIQPAELGDSAVYLCASSQGQGYTEAFFGQGTRLTVV.

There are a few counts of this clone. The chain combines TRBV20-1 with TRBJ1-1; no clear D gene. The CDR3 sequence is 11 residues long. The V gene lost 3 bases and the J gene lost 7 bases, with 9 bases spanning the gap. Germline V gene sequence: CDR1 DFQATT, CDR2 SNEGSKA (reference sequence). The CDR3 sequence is CSASSQLEAFF. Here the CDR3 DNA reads TGCAGTGCTAGTTCTCAGCTTGAAGCTTTCTTT.

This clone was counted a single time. The CDR3: CASSLGSFSGANVLTF. CDR3 in DNA: TGTGCCAGCAGTTTAGGCAGCTTCTCTGGGGCCAACGTCCTGACTTTC. The rearrangement links TRBV28 to TRBJ2-6; D uncertain. CDR3 length equals 16 residues. Germline loops: CDR1 MDHEN, CDR2 SYDVKM. V was cut by 2 bases and J by 0 bases, with 8 bases left in between.

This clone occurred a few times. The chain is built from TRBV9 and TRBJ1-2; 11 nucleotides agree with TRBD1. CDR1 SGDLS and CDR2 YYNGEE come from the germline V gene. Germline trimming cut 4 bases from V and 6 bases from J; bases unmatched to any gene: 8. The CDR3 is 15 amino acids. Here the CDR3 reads CASSPRDRGMHGYTF. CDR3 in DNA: TGTGCCAGCAGCCCCCGGGACAGGGGGATGCATGGCTACACCTTC.

As DNA, the CDR3 is TGTGCCAGCAGCCCCTCTAGAGGTCACGGGGCCAAAAACATTCAGTACTTC. Its translation is CASSPSRGHGAKNIQYF. V is TRBV5-4 and J is TRBJ2-4; D ambiguous. Germline assignment: CDR1 SGHNT and CDR2 YYREEE (reference sequence). This CDR3 has 17 residues. V lost 4 bases and J 1 base, leaving 18 bases between the germline ends.

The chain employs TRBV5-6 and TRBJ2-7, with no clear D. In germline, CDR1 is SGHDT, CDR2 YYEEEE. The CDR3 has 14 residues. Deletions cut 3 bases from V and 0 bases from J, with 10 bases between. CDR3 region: CASSSPPISYEQYF. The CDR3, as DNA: TGTGCCAGCAGCTCGCCCCCCATCTCCTACGAGCAGTACTTC.

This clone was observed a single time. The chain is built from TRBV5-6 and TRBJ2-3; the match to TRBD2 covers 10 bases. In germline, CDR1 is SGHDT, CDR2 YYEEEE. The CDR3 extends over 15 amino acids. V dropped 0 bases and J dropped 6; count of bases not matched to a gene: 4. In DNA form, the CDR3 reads TGTGCCAGCAGCTTGGGAGCGGGAGGGAGGGATACGCAGTATTTT. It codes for CASSLGAGGRDTQYF.

DNA of the CDR3: TGCGCCAGCAGTCCGGGCAGGGGGCAGGAGACCCAGTACTTC. It yields the protein CASSPGRGQETQYF. V gene TRBV23-1 combines with J gene TRBJ2-5; TRBD1 agrees at 8 bases. TRBV23-1 is labeled an ORF, and its function is uncertain. Trimming took 4 bases from V and 5 from J; bases not matched to a gene: 6. The CDR3 contains 14 residues.

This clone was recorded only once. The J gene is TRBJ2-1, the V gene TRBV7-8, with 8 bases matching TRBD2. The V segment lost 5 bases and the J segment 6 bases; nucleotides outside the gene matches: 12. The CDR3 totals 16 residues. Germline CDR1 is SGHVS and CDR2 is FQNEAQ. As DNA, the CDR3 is TGTGCCAGCAGCCGCATCGGGGGGGGGCCTTTCAATGAGCAGTTCTTC. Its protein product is CASSRIGGGPFNEQFF.

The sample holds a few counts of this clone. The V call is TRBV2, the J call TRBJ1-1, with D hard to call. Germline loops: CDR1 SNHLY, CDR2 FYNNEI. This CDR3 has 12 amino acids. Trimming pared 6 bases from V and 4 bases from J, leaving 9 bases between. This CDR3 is CASRWTGTEAFF. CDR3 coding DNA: TGTGCCAGCAGGTGGACTGGCACTGAAGCTTTCTTT.

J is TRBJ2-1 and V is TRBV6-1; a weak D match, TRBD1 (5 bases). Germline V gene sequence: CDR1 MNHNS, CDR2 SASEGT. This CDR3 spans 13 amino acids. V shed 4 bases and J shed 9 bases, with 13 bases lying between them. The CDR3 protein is CASSVFRAIEQFF. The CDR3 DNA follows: TGTGCCAGCAGTGTGTTCAGGGCTATTGAGCAGTTCTTC.